Below, 27 T cell receptor beta chains from the same sample are listed, as sequenced in a study of CXCR3-negative and CXCR3-positive naive CD8 T cells. The TRB libraries of cDNA were built by UMI-labeled 5' RACE. With the 5' RACE reads reprocessed, TCRdb shows one record per CDR3 protein and no DNA. In total, the table holds roughly 100,000 distinct CDR3 sequences. The specimen sequenced was naive CXCR3- CD8+ T cells from blood. As to subset: CD45RO-CCR7+CD27+CD95- naive CD8+ T cells lacking CXCR3 (TNR3-). Receptors were obtained from a human donor in good health. Some clones in this sample may be carry-over from other donors' samples.

The genes are TRBV5-1 and TRBJ2-2. The CDR3 consists of 16 residues. Germline V gene lookup returns CDR1 SGHRS and CDR2 YFSETQ. The chain's CDR3 is CASSLGDWQTGGELFF. Using reference TRBV5-1 and TRBJ2-2 for the parts outside the CDR3, the full variable domain is KAGVTQTPRYLIKTRGQQVTLSCSPISGHRSVSWYQQTPGQGLQFLFEYFSETQRNKGNFPGRFSGRQFSNSRSEMNVSTLELGDSALYLCASSLGDWQTGGELFFGEGSRLTVL.

CDR3 sequence reads: CASSPSIGTDTQYF. The chain has TRBV18 and TRBJ2-3. CDR1 is KGHSH, CDR2 LQKENI, per germline. This CDR3 region has 14 residues.

CDR3 region: CSVRSEWTEAFF. The V gene is TRBV29-1, the J gene TRBJ1-1. CDR1 is SQVTM and CDR2 is ANQGSEA in the germline V gene. There are 12 residues in the CDR3.

V usage is TRBV7-9 and J usage is TRBJ2-7. This CDR3 region has 12 residues. In germline, CDR1 is SEHNR, CDR2 FQNEAQ (reference sequence). CDR3 protein: CASSLTPYEQYF.

This chain links TRBV12-3 or TRBV12-4 with TRBJ2-1; TCRdb's D call of TRBD2 is untestable without DNA. This CDR3 comprises 12 residues. CDR3: CASKGGTNEQFF.

The chain combines TRBV10-3 with TRBJ2-3; TCRdb's D gene call, TRBD2, goes unchecked for lack of DNA. Germline-derived CDR1 and CDR2 are ENHRY and SYGVKD. The CDR3 extends over 17 amino acids. CDR3 sequence reads: CATSPVLAFTSTDTQYF.

V gene TRBV2 combines with J gene TRBJ2-2; the TCRdb call, TRBD1, lacks DNA for checking. CDR3 length: 14 residues. Germline V CDR1 and CDR2: SNHLY, FYNNEI. CDR3 residues: CASSGDPNTGELFF.

The V and J genes are TRBV21-1 and TRBJ2-7; the TRBD1 assignment by TCRdb is unverifiable without DNA. TRBV21-1 is a recognized pseudogene. The CDR3 runs to 18 residues. CDR3 loop: CASSRQGGPACRSYEQYF.

The rearrangement joins TRBV10-3 to TRBJ2-1; TCRdb selects TRBD1, and the lack of DNA leaves this call unchecked. The V gene's germline CDR1 is ENHRY and CDR2 SYGVKD. The CDR3 has 14 residues. The CDR3 sequence is CALSESGRGTEQFF.

The chain has TRBV29-1 and TRBJ1-1. Germline CDR1 reads SQVTM; CDR2 reads ANQGSEA. This CDR3 spans 15 amino acids. CDR3 loop: CSVEDWRQSNTEAFF. The full variable domain, in which reference TRBV29-1 and TRBJ1-1 provide the parts outside the CDR3, is SAVISQKPSRDICQRGTSLTIQCQVDSQVTMMFWYRQQPGQSLTLIATANQGSEATYESGFVIDKFPISRPNLTFSTLTVSNMSPEDSSIYLCSVEDWRQSNTEAFFGQGTRLTVV.

The chain uses TRBV4-1 and TRBJ2-7. The CDR3 totals 16 residues. Germline CDR1 reads MGHRA; CDR2 reads YSYEKL. The CDR3 protein is CASSQSSGLLSYEQYF.

V usage is TRBV7-9 and J usage is TRBJ2-7; TCRdb's D gene call, TRBD2, goes unchecked for lack of DNA. The CDR3 sequence is 17 residues long. CDR1 SEHNR and CDR2 FQNEAQ come from the germline V gene (reference sequence). The CDR3 spells CASSPDLGLAAAYEQYF.

The rearrangement uses TRBV7-9 and TRBJ2-1; without DNA, the TCRdb call of TRBD1 cannot be checked. Germline-derived CDR1 and CDR2 are SEHNR and FQNEAQ (reference sequence). The CDR3 runs 17 residues. The CDR3 reads CASSLGIATSGANEQFF. Variable domain in full (rest from reference TRBV7-9 and TRBJ2-1): DTGVSQNPRHKITKRGQNVTFRCDPISEHNRLYWYRQTLGQGPEFLTYFQNEAQLEKSRLLSDRFSAERPKGSFSTLEIQRTEQGDSAMYLCASSLGIATSGANEQFFGPGTRLTVL.

The chain is built from TRBV6-2 or TRBV6-3 and TRBJ2-1; the D call from TCRdb, TRBD1, cannot be confirmed without DNA. From germline, CDR1 is MNHEY and CDR2 SVGEGT. The CDR3 extends over 16 amino acids. CDR3 in amino acids: CASSYPGTGGYNEQFF.

The chain links TRBV29-1 to TRBJ2-7; there is no DNA to check the TCRdb D call of TRBD1. Germline loops: CDR1 SQVTM, CDR2 ANQGSEA. The length of the CDR3 is 12 residues. The CDR3: CSVEGAGYEQYF.

The CDR3 loop is CASSLGNYEQYF. The rearrangement joins TRBV11-3 to TRBJ2-7. Germline V lookup: CDR1 SGHNT, CDR2 YENEEA. The CDR3 consists of 12 residues. The whole variable domain, filled in from reference TRBV11-3 and TRBJ2-7, reads EAGVVQSPRYKIIEKKQPVAFWCNPISGHNTLYWYLQNLGQGPELLIRYENEEAVDDSQLPKDRFSAERLKGVDSTLKIQPAELGDSAVYLCASSLGNYEQYFGPGTRLTVT.

The chain is built from TRBV21-1 and TRBJ2-5; TCRdb gives TRBD1 as the D gene, but with no DNA this cannot be confirmed. TRBV21-1 is an annotated pseudogene. CDR3 length equals 15 residues. The chain's CDR3 is CASSKGQGFQETQYF.

CDR3 region: CASSPSAYNQPQHF. V and J are TRBV28 and TRBJ1-5. The CDR3 is made up of 14 amino acids. Germline assignment: CDR1 MDHEN and CDR2 SYDVKM. Complete variable domain (other parts from reference TRBV28 and TRBJ1-5): DVKVTQSSRYLVKRTGEKVFLECVQDMDHENMFWYRQDPGLGLRLIYFSYDVKMKEKGDIPEGYSVSREKKERFSLILESASTNQTSMYLCASSPSAYNQPQHFGDGTRLSIL.

The rearrangement uses TRBV12-3 or TRBV12-4 and TRBJ1-2; TCRdb names TRBD1, which stays unverified in the absence of DNA. The CDR3 runs 13 residues. The chain's CDR3 is CASTTWDTEAYTF.

The rearrangement links TRBV7-9 to TRBJ2-7; TCRdb's D call, TRBD1, is unchecked because there is no DNA. The CDR3 is 14 amino acids. Germline loops: CDR1 SEHNR, CDR2 FQNEAQ (reference sequence). The CDR3 region is CASSLGDKAYEQYF. The full variable domain, with the rest looked up from reference TRBV7-9 and TRBJ2-7, is DTGVSQNPRHKITKRGQNVTFRCDPISEHNRLYWYRQTLGQGPEFLTYFQNEAQLEKSRLLSDRFSAERPKGSFSTLEIQRTEQGDSAMYLCASSLGDKAYEQYFGPGTRLTVT.

This rearrangement joins TRBV7-3 to TRBJ2-3; TCRdb's D call of TRBD1 is untestable without DNA. CDR3 length: 15 residues. Per the germline V gene, CDR1 is SGHTA and CDR2 is FQGTGA. The CDR3 sequence is CASSMDGTITATQYF.

The rearrangement joins TRBV28 to TRBJ2-6; TCRdb names TRBD1, which stays unverified in the absence of DNA. This CDR3 is built from 17 residues. CDR1 and CDR2 (germline): MDHEN, SYDVKM. CDR3 protein: CASNTPSSSSGANVLTF.

V gene TRBV7-9 combines with J gene TRBJ1-1; the TCRdb D gene call, TRBD1, has no DNA to confirm it. The germline gives CDR1 SEHNR, CDR2 FQNEAQ (reference sequence). This CDR3 has 14 residues. The CDR3 sequence: CASTGQGAYTEAFF.

The chain employs TRBV30 and TRBJ2-7. The CDR3 covers 12 residues. CDR1 is GTSNPN and CDR2 is SVGIG in the germline V gene (reference sequence). This chain's CDR3 is CAWSDSSYEQYF.

This rearrangement joins TRBV11-2 to TRBJ1-1; the TCRdb D gene call, TRBD1, has no DNA to confirm it. Germline CDR1 and CDR2: SGHAT and FQNNGV. This CDR3 has 15 residues. CDR3 in amino acids: CASSPGRDFNTEAFF.

The chain is built from TRBV20-1 and TRBJ2-3; as DNA is missing, the TRBD2 call by TCRdb cannot be tested. The germline gives CDR1 DFQATT, CDR2 SNEGSKA (reference sequence). CDR3 length equals 15 residues. This chain's CDR3 is CSAREAGGPADTQYF.

The chain is built from TRBV15 and TRBJ1-1; absent DNA, TCRdb's TRBD1 call cannot be checked. Germline V gene data show CDR1 as LNHNV and CDR2 as YYDKDF (reference sequence). The length of the CDR3 is 13 residues. This chain's CDR3 is CATSRLTEAEAFF.